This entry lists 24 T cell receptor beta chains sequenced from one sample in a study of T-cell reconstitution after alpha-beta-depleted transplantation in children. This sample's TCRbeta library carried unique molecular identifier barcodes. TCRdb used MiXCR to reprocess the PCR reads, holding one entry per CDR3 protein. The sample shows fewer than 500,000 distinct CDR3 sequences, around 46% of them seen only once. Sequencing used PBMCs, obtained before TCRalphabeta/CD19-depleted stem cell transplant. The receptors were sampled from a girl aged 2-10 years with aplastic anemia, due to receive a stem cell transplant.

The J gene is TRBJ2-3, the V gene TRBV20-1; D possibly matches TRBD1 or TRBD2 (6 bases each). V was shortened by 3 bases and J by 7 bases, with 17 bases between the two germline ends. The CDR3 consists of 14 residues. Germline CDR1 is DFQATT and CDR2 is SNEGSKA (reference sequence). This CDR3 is CSARGAGNTHTQYF. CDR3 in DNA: TGCAGTGCTAGGGGGGCGGGGAATACACATACGCAGTATTTT.

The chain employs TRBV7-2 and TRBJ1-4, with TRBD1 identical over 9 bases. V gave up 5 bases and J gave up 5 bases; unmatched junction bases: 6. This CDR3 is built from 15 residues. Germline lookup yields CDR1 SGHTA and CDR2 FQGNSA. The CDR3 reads CASSAWTGENEKLFF. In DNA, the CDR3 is TGTGCCAGCAGCGCGTGGACAGGGGAGAATGAAAAACTGTTTTTT.

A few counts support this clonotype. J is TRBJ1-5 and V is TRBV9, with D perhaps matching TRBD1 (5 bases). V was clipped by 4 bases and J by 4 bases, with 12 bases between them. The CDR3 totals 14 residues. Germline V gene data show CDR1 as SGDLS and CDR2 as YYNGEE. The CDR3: CASSSGLNNQPQHF. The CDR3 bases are TGTGCCAGCAGCTCGGGACTAAATAATCAGCCCCAGCATTTT.

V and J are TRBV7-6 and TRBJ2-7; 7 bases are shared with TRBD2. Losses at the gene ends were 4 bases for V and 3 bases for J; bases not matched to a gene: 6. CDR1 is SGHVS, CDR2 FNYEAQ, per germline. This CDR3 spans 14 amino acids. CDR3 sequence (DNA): TGTGCCAGCAGCTCCCCTGGGAGGGGCTACGAGCAGTACTTC. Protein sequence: CASSSPGRGYEQYF.

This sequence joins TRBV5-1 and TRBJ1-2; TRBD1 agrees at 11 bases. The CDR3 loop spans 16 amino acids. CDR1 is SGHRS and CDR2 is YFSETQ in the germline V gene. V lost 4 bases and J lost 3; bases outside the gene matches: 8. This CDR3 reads CASSPGQGGFHYGYTF. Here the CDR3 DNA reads TGCGCCAGCAGCCCGGGACAGGGGGGCTTCCACTATGGCTACACCTTC. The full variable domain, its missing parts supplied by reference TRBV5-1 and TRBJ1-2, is KAGVTQTPRYLIKTRGQQVTLSCSPISGHRSVSWYQQTPGQGLQFLFEYFSETQRNKGNFPGRFSGRQFSNSRSEMNVSTLELGDSALYLCASSPGQGGFHYGYTFGSGTRLTVV.

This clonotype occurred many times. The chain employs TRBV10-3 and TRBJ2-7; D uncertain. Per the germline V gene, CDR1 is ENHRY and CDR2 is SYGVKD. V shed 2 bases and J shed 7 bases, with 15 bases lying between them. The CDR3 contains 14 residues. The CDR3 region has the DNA TGTGCCATCAGTGAGAGAGGCGAGTGGGCAGAGCAGTACTTC. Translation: CAISERGEWAEQYF.

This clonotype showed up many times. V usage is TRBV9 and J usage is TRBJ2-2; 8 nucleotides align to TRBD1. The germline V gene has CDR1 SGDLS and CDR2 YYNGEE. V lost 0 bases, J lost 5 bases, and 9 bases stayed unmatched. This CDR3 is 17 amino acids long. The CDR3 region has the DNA TGTGCCAGCAGCGTAGTTGGCCAGGGGGCGCGAACCGGGGAGCTGTTTTTT. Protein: CASSVVGQGARTGELFF.

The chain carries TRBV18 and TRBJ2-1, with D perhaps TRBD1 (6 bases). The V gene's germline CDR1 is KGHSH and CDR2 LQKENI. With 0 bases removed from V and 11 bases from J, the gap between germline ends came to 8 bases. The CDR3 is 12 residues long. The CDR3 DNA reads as TGTGCCAGCTCACCACCGACAGGTCAGCAGTTCTTC. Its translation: CASSPPTGQQFF.

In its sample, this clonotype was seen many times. CDR3 residues: CASSFGRAGGNEQFF. CDR3 sequence (DNA): TGTGCCAGCAGTTTTGGCAGGGCTGGGGGCAATGAGCAGTTCTTC. The chain combines TRBV27 with TRBJ2-1; D is tentatively TRBD1 or TRBD2 (5 bases each). The CDR3 runs to 15 residues. Germline-derived CDR1 and CDR2 are MNHEY and SMNVEV (reference sequence). V was shortened by 3 bases and J by 6 bases, with 15 bases between the two germline ends.

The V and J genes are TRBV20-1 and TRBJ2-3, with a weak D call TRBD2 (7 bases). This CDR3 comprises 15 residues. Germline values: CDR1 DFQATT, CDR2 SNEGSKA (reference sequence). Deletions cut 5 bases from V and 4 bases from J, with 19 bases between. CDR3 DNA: TGCAGTGCTTTGGGGGACAAGCGGGACCCAGATACGCAGTATTTT. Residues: CSALGDKRDPDTQYF.

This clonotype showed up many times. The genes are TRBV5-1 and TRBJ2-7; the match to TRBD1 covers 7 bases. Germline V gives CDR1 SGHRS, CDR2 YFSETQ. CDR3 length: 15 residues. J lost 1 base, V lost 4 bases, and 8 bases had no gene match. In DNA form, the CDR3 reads TGCGCCAGCAGCCCCCAGGGGGAGCGATCCTACGAGCAGTACTTC. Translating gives CASSPQGERSYEQYF.

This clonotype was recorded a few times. The CDR3 DNA is TGTGCCAGCAGTGCCCCAGCGAACACCGGGGAGCTGTTTTTT. Translation: CASSAPANTGELFF. This chain links TRBV25-1 with TRBJ2-2, with no clear D. Between the trimmed V and J ends, which lost 4 bases and 0 bases, there was a span of 6 bases. The CDR3 contains 14 residues. CDR1 MGHDK and CDR2 SYGVNS come from the germline V gene. Drawing the rest from reference TRBV25-1 and TRBJ2-2, the complete variable domain is EADIYQTPRYLVIGTGKKITLECSQTMGHDKMYWYQQDPGMELHLIHYSYGVNSTEKGDLSSESTVSRIRTEHFPLTLESARPSHTSQYLCASSAPANTGELFFGEGSRLTVL.

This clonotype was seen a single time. In nucleotides, the CDR3 is TGTGCCAGCTCAGAGACACCAGGACACGAGCAGTACTTC. As protein: CASSETPGHEQYF. The chain employs TRBV18 and TRBJ2-7; D unresolved. Germline loops: CDR1 KGHSH, CDR2 LQKENI. Trimming left V 5 bases short and J 5 bases short, with 13 bases between. The length of the CDR3 is 13 residues.

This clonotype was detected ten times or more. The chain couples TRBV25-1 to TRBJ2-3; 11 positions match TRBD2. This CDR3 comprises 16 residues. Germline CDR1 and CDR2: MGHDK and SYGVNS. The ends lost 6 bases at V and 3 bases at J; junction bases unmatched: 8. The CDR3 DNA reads TGTGCCAGCAGCGAGGCTAGCGGGAGGAGGACAGATACGCAGTATTTT. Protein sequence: CASSEASGRRTDTQYF.

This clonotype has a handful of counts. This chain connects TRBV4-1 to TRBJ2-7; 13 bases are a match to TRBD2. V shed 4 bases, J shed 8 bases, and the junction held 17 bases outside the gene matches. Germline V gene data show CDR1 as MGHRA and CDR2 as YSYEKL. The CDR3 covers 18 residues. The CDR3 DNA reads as TGCGCCAGCAGCCCCCCCGAGGGACTAGCGGGAAGGTTACGACAGCAGTACTTC. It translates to CASSPPEGLAGRLRQQYF.

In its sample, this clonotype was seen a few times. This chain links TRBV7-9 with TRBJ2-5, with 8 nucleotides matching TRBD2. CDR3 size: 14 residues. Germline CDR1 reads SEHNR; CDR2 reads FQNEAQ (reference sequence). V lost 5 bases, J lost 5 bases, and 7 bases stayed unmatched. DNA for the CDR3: TGTGCCAGCAGCCCGCCCAGCGGGAGCGAGACCCAGTACTTC. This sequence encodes CASSPPSGSETQYF.

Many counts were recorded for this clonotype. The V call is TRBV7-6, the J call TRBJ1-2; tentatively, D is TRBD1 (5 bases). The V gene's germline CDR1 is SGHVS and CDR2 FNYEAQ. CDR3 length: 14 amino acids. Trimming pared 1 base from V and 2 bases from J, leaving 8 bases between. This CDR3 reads CASSLGAGNYGYTF. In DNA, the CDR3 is TGTGCCAGCAGCTTAGGGGCAGGGAACTATGGCTACACCTTC.

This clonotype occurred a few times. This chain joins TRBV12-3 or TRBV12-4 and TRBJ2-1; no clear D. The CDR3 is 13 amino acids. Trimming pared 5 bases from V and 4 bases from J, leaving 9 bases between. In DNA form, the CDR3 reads TGTGCCAGCAGTCTTGCAGTATACAATGAGCAGTTCTTC. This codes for CASSLAVYNEQFF.

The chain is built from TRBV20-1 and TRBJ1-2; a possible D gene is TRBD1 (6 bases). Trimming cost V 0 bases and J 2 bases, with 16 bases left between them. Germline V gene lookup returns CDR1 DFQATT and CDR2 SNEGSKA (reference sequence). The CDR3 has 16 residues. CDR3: CSARDGGRSRNYGYTF. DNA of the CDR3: TGCAGTGCTAGAGATGGGGGCCGATCGAGAAACTATGGCTACACCTTC.

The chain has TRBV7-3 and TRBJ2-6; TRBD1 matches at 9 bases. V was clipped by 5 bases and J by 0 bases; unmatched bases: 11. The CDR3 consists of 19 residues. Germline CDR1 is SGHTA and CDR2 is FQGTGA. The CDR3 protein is CASSRTGTGQSSGANVLTF. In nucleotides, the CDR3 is TGTGCCAGCAGCCGAACCGGGACAGGGCAATCCTCTGGGGCCAACGTCCTGACTTTC.

The CDR3 DNA follows: TGTGCCAGCAGCTTCCGATCCGGTGATACGCAGTATTTT. It is translated as CASSFRSGDTQYF. The chain recombines TRBV5-6 with TRBJ2-3; D unclear. Looked up from germline, CDR1 is SGHDT and CDR2 is YYEEEE. With 2 bases removed from V and 6 bases from J, the gap between germline ends came to 10 bases. The CDR3 length is 13 residues.

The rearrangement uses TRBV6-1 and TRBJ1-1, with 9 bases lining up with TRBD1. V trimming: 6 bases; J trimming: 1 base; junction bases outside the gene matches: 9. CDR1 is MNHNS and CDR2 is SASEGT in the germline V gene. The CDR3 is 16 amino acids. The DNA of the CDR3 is TGTGCCAGCAGGCCCCCGGGACAGGGAAAGAACACTGAAGCTTTCTTT. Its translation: CASRPPGQGKNTEAFF.

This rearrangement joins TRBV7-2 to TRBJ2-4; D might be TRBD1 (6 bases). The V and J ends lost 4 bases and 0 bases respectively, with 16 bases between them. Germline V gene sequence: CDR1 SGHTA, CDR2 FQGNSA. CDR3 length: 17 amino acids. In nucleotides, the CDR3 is TGTGCCAGCAGCTATGAACACAGGGTTATAGCCAAAAACATTCAGTACTTC. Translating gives CASSYEHRVIAKNIQYF.

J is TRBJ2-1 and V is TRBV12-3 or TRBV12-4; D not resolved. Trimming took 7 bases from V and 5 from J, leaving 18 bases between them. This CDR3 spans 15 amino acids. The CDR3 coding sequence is TGTGCCAGCATGCCGGGCCGGTCCCGGGACAATGAGCAGTTCTTC. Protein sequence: CASMPGRSRDNEQFF.